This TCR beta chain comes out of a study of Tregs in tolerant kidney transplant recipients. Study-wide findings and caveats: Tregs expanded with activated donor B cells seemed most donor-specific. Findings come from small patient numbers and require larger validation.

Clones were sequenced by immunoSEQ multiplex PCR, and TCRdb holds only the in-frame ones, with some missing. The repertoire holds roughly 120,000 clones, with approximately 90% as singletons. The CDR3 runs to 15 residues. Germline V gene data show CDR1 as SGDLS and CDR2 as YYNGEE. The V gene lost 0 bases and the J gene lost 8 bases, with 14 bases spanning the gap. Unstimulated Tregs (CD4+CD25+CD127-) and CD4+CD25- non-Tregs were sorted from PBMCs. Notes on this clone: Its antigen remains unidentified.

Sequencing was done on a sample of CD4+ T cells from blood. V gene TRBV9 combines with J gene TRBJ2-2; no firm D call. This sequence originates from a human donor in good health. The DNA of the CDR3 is TGTGCCAGCAGCGTAGCCGGCTACTTGCTGGGGGAGCTGTTTTTT. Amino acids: CASSVAGYLLGELFF.